This TCR beta chain was observed in a study of neurological immune-mediated disorders. Study results and caveats: None of the CDR3 amino acid sequences of expanded clones were shared across subjects, and this suggested private repertoires in all groups. The repertoires of 18 of 34 multiple sclerosis patients were placed by phylogenetic grouping in a single related-CDR3 cluster, which may be a signature.

From germline, CDR1 is ENHRY and CDR2 SYGVKD. This CDR3 has 16 residues. V was trimmed by 4 bases and J by 2 bases, leaving 14 bases between them. Synthesis of cDNA was carried out by template-switch 5'RACE. The reaction used 10-nucleotide random UMIs. TCRdb re-analysed the 5' RACE reads in MiXCR, keeping a single row per CDR3 protein. This sample has approximately 37,000 distinct CDR3 sequences, with roughly 3.8% found just once. Libraries used 2 million unsorted PBMCs kept frozen in RNAlater. This clonotype was seen at least ten times. Its antigen remains unknown. The chain uses TRBV10-3 and TRBJ2-2; D possibly corresponds to TRBD1 (7 bases). Specimen: PBMCs. This sequence was found in a man between 25 and 39 years old with multiple sclerosis. This chain's CDR3 is CAISGGGGSNTGELFF. The CDR3 DNA follows: TGTGCCATCAGTGGAGGAGGGGGCAGTAACACCGGGGAGCTGTTTTTT.